Below, one TCR beta chain is given with its context. This sample stems from a study of cytomegalovirus exposure and HLA in healthy donors. CDR1 and CDR2 (germline): MDHEN, SYDVKM. The CDR3 is 12 residues long. V lost 5 bases to trimming and J lost 4 bases; unmatched junction nucleotides: 1. PCR was performed using 60 Vbeta and 13 Jbeta primers. Clones were sequenced by immunoSEQ multiplex PCR, and TCRdb holds only the in-frame ones, with some missing. The data hold some 170,000 clones, with around 81% observed a single time. Sequencing was carried out using PBMCs. The V call is TRBV28, the J call TRBJ1-1; 7 positions agree with TRBD1. The receptor was derived from a woman in her twenties or thirties in good health and CMV-seronegative. The CDR3 reads CASSDRVTEAFF. CDR3 coding DNA: TGTGCCAGCAGTGACAGGGTCACTGAAGCTTTCTTT. Full variable domain (remainder filled in from reference TRBV28 and TRBJ1-1): DVKVTQSSRYLVKRTGEKVFLECVQDMDHENMFWYRQDPGLGLRLIYFSYDVKMKEKGDIPEGYSVSREKKERFSLILESASTNQTSMYLCASSDRVTEAFFGQGTRLTVV.